Listed below are T cell receptor beta chains from one sample, sequenced in a study of blood T cell repertoires in COVID-19. Assay used: immunoSEQ multiplex PCR; TCRdb lists only in-frame clones, some missing. The sample holds 130,000 to 150,000 clones, about four fifths seen once. The sample comprised peripheral blood. The receptor set was obtained from a man between 70 and 80 years old who had recovered from COVID-19. The conserved cysteine and the conserved F or W are not part of the CDR3 here.

cdr3_aa j_call v_call
SVENVGDYYGYT TRBJ1-2 TRBV29-1
ASSRVAGAYNEQF TRBJ2-1 TRBV3-1/TRBV3-2
ASSPRLAVTDTQY TRBJ2-3 TRBV5-4
ASRRDRGSYEQY TRBJ2-7 TRBV5-4
ASSPQTQGYGYT TRBJ1-2 TRBV5-1
ASGSTTRTDTQY TRBJ2-3 TRBV12-5
SAAEGGEQY TRBJ2-7 TRBV20-1
ASSPGQLGFSGANVLT TRBJ2-6 TRBV18
ASSYAGIHEQY TRBJ2-7 TRBV7-9
ASSPGQGGHEQY TRBJ2-7 TRBV5-1
ASSAGTGASGANVLT TRBJ2-6 TRBV7-3
ASSINRGLNTGELF TRBJ2-2 TRBV7-9
ASSMGLYYEQY TRBJ2-7 TRBV27
ASSSFGGPQPQH TRBJ1-5 TRBV7-2
ASSLDWSGDRPYEQY TRBJ2-7 TRBV5-1
AWSVQGNTGELF TRBJ2-2 TRBV30